This is a list of T cell receptor beta chains from one sample in a study of blood T cell repertoires in COVID-19. Data came from immunoSEQ multiplex PCR; TCRdb stores just in-frame clones and leaves some out. The repertoire has over 150,000 clones, 84% of them found once; the top ten carry 13%. Sequencing input: peripheral blood. These receptors were obtained from a human donor in a cohort sampled during active COVID-19. The CDR3 runs from the conserved cysteine through the conserved F or W. A D gene is named only where the DNA matches it firmly. The size of a clone is reported for some rows only, either as once, few or many, or as a class for expanded clones.

.	TRBJ2-1	15	.	TRBV28	TGTGCCAGCAGCCGCGAGCTCGGGGCCTACAATGAGCAGTTCTTC	CASSRELGAYNEQFF
.	TRBJ2-1	17	TRBD1	TRBV27	TGTGCCAGCAGTCCACCGATGAGCCGGGACAGGTACAATGAGCAGTTCTTC	CASSPPMSRDRYNEQFF
.	TRBJ1-1	12	.	TRBV29-1	TGCAGCGTTGATTTCATATGGCCTGAAGCTTTCTTT	CSVDFIWPEAFF
.	TRBJ2-1	12	.	TRBV3-1/TRBV3-2	TGTGCCAGCAGCCTTATAAAGCCTGAGCAGTTCTTC	CASSLIKPEQFF
.	TRBJ1-2	15	.	TRBV19	TGTGCCAGTAGTAGAGGACAGACCTCAGGGTATGGCTACACCTTC	CASSRGQTSGYGYTF
.	TRBJ1-1	14	.	TRBV6-5	TGTGCCAGCAGTCCAGGGGTGGTGAACACTGAAGCTTTCTTT	CASSPGVVNTEAFF
.	TRBJ2-3	15	TRBD2	TRBV5-4	TGTGCCAGCAGCGGGAGGACTAGCGGGAGTGATACGCAGTATTTT	CASSGRTSGSDTQYF
.	TRBJ1-3	15	TRBD1	TRBV4-1	TGCGCCAGCAGCCCCGGGACAGGGTCAGGAAACACCATATATTTT	CASSPGTGSGNTIYF
few	TRBJ2-4	15	.	TRBV2	TGTGCCAGCAGTGAAGAGGCAGGTGGTCGTAGCATTCAGTACTTC	CASSEEAGGRSIQYF
.	TRBJ2-5	14	.	TRBV5-1	TGCGCCAGCAGCTTGGCAGGGCCTATGGAGACCCAGTACTTC	CASSLAGPMETQYF
.	TRBJ2-7	15	TRBD2	TRBV10-3	TGTGCCATCAGTGAGAGGGCTAGCGGCGCCTACGAGCAGTACTTC	CAISERASGAYEQYF
.	TRBJ2-1	15	.	TRBV30	TGTGCCTGGAGTGTAGGTAGCGGAACATACAATGAGCAGTTCTTC	CAWSVGSGTYNEQFF
.	TRBJ2-7	15	.	TRBV28	TGTGCCAGCAGTCCCCCCGGGACACTAGCCTACGAGCAGTACTTC	CASSPPGTLAYEQYF
.	TRBJ2-3	13	.	TRBV27	TGTGCCAGCAGGTTTCGGGTCACAGATACGCAGTATTTT	CASRFRVTDTQYF
.	TRBJ2-7	14	TRBD1	TRBV6-4	TGTGCCAGCAGGACCGACAGGGTCCCCTACGAGCAGTACTTC	CASRTDRVPYEQYF
.	TRBJ2-7	15	TRBD2	TRBV28	TGTGCCAGCAGTTTGCGGGGGGCTTCGTTCTACGAGCAGTACTTC	CASSLRGASFYEQYF
.	TRBJ2-5	15	TRBD2	TRBV5-4	TGTGCCAGCAGCTTGAACGCGGGAGCAAGAGAGACCCAGTACTTC	CASSLNAGARETQYF
.	TRBJ2-1	16	TRBD2	TRBV5-4	TGTGCCAGCAGGAAATTCGGTCGGGAGGCTTACAATGAGCAGTTCTTC	CASRKFGREAYNEQFF